This record looks at one T cell receptor (beta chain) sequence and its context. Its antigen is as yet unknown. The sample belongs to a study of T cell responses to AZD1222 COVID-19 vaccine. Trimming left V 1 base short and J 6 bases short, with 10 bases between. Looked up from germline, CDR1 is MGHRA and CDR2 is YSYEKL. This CDR3 is 14 amino acids long. Notes on the study in general: Two AZD1222 administrations were followed by greater Spike-specific TCR breadth and depth. Donors in the cohort were predominantly white British and more often female, and clonal diversity was possibly underestimated.

Using immunoSEQ multiplex PCR, the repertoire was profiled, and TCRdb retains in-frame clones only, with some absent. This sample yields 100,000 to 150,000 clones, of which 91% are seen a single time; roughly 3% belongs to the top ten. This TCR was recovered from an adult in good health. The chain recombines TRBV4-1 with TRBJ1-5; D possibly corresponds to TRBD1 (5 bases). Source: peripheral blood, taken on day 0 of AZD1222 vaccination. In nucleotides, the CDR3 is TGCGCCAGCAGCCAAGTAGGGGCAGGTCAGCCCCAGCATTTT. Encoded protein: CASSQVGAGQPQHF.